This T cell receptor beta chain was documented in a study of T cells after posttransplantation cyclophosphamide. As concerns this clone: What it binds is unknown.

Cells defined as naive were viable CD3+CD4+ or CD3+CD8+ and CCR7+CD45RA+CD45RO-CD95-CD27+CD28+. Peripheral blood was collected from the related graft donor on the marrow donation day. Assay: immunoSEQ multiplex PCR; the TCRdb copy retains only in-frame clones and omits some. The table shows more than 30,000 clones, with about 89% occurring only once. General study results and limits: Recipient CMV seropositivity and CMV reactivation strongly tracked TRB clonality.

Germline lookup yields CDR1 SGDLS and CDR2 YYNGEE. This CDR3 has 14 amino acids. V lost 1 base, J lost 4 bases, and 4 bases stayed unmatched. The source material was naive CD4+ T cells sorted from PBMCs. This sequence joins TRBV9 and TRBJ1-1, with TRBD1 identical over 7 bases. The receptor's source is a woman aged 55-70 years in good health, CMV-negative, and a related stem cell transplant donor. CDR3 protein: CASSVTGAGTEAFF. The CDR3 DNA follows: TGTGCCAGCAGCGTAACAGGGGCAGGCACTGAAGCTTTCTTT.